The clone carrying this T cell receptor beta chain has only one observation. Its cognate antigen is unknown. These data are taken from a study of OX40 agonist ivuxolimab in advanced cancers. Study-wide context: At doses from 0.01 to 10 mg/kg, patients were given intravenous ivuxolimab every 2 weeks.

Study-wide results and caveats: Nonresponders included some who also had low normalized T-cell clonal expansion. Researchers did not determine the expanded peripheral T cells' antigen specificity.

Assay used: immunoSEQ multiplex PCR; TCRdb lists only in-frame clones, some missing. Seen here are approximately 21,000 clones, 74% observed once, and the top ten hold approximately 36%. The sequence was collected from an adult with an advanced solid tumor such as melanoma, head and neck, liver or kidney cancer. The source material was CD4+ or CD8+ T cells sorted from blood, sampled in a trial of the OX40 agonist ivuxolimab.

CDR3 residues: CASSDSPYEQYF. The CDR3 nucleotides are TGTGCCAGCAGTGACTCACCCTACGAGCAGTACTTC. The genes are TRBV2 and TRBJ2-7; no reliable D call. V dropped 3 bases and J dropped 2 bases, with 5 bases sitting between them. In germline, CDR1 is SNHLY, CDR2 FYNNEI. The CDR3 runs to 12 residues.